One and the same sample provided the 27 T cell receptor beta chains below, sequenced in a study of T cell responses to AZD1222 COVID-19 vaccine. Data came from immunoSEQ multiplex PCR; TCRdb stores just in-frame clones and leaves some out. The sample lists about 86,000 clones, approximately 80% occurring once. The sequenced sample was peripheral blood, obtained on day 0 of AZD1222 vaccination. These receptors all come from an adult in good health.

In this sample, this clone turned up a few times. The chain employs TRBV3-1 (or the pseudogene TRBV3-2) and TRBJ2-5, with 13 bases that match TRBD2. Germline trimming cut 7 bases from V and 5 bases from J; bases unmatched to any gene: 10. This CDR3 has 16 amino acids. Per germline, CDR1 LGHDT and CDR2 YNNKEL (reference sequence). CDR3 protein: CASTRLAGGPRETQYF. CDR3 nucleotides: TGTGCCAGCACCAGACTAGCGGGAGGACCGAGGGAGACCCAGTACTTC.

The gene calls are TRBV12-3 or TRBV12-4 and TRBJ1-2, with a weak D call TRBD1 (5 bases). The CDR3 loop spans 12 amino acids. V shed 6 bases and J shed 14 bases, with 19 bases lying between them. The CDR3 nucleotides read TGTGCCAGCAGGGCACCGGGACCCTCGGGGACCTTC. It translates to CASRAPGPSGTF.

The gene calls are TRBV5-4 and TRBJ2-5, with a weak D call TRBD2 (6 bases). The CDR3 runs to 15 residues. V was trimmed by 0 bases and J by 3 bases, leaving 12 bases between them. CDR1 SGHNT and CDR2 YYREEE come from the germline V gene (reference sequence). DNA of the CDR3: TGTGCCAGCAGCTTGGACTCGCGGGGAGAAGAGACCCAGTACTTC. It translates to CASSLDSRGEETQYF.

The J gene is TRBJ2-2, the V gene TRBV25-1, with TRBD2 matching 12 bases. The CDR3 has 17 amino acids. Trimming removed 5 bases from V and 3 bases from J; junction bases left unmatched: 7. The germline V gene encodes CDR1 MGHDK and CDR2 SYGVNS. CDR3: CASSPRTSGTYTGELFF. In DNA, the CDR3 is TGTGCCAGCAGTCCGCGGACTAGCGGGACCTACACCGGGGAGCTGTTTTTT.

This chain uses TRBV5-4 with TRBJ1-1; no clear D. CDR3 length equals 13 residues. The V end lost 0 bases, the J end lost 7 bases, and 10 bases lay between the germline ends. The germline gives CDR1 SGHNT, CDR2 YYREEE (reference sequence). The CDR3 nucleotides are TGTGCCAGCAGCTTGGCCGGCGGGATTGAAGCTTTCTTT. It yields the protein CASSLAGGIEAFF.

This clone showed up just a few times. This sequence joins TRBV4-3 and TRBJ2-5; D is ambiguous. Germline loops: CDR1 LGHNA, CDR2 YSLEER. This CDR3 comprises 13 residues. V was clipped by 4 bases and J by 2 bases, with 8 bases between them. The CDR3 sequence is CASSPRLQETQYF. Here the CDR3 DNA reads TGCGCCAGCAGCCCTAGACTTCAAGAGACCCAGTACTTC.

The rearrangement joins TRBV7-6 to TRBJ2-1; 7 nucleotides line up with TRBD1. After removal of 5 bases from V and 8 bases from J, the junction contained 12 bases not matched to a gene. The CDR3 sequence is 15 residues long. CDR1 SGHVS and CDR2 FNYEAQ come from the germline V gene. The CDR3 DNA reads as TGTGCCAGCAGCATTACCGGGACAGTACGCGATGAGCAGTTCTTC. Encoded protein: CASSITGTVRDEQFF.

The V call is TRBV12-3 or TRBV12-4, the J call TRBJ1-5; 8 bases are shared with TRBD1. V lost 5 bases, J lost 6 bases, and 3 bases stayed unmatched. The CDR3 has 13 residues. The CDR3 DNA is TGTGCCAGCAGTCCAGGGGGCGTTCAGCCCCAGCATTTT. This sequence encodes CASSPGGVQPQHF.

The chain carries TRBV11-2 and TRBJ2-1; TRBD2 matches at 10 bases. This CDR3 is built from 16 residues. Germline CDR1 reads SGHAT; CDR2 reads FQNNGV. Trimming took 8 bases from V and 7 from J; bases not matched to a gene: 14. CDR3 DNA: TGTGCCAGCTGCATTGGCAGCGGGAGGGCCGAGAATGAGCAGTTCTTC. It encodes CASCIGSGRAENEQFF. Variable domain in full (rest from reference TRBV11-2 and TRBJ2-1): EAGVAQSPRYKIIEKRQSVAFWCNPISGHATLYWYQQILGQGPKLLIQFQNNGVVDDSQLPKDRFSAERLKGVDSTLKIQPAKLEDSAVYLCASCIGSGRAENEQFFGPGTRLTVL.

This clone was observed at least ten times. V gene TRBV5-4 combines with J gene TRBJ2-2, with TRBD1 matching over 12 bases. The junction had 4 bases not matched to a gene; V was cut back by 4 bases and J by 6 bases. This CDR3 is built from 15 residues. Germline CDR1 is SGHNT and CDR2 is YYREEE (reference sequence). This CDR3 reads CASSGGTGGPGELFF. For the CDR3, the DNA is TGTGCCAGCAGCGGCGGGACAGGGGGCCCCGGGGAGCTGTTTTTT.

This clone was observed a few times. CDR3 sequence reads: CASSFGDNYNEQFF. DNA of the CDR3: TGCGCCAGCAGCTTCGGGGATAACTACAATGAGCAGTTCTTC. The chain is built from TRBV5-1 and TRBJ2-1, with D possibly TRBD2 on 5 matching bases. This CDR3 contains 14 residues. Germline values: CDR1 SGHRS, CDR2 YFSETQ. The V end lost 2 bases, the J end lost 3 bases, and 9 bases lay between the germline ends. The full variable domain, rest sourced from reference TRBV5-1 and TRBJ2-1, is KAGVTQTPRYLIKTRGQQVTLSCSPISGHRSVSWYQQTPGQGLQFLFEYFSETQRNKGNFPGRFSGRQFSNSRSEMNVSTLELGDSALYLCASSFGDNYNEQFFGPGTRLTVL.

For the CDR3, the DNA is TGTGCCAGCAGCTTGGTCGACGGGAGGGGCCCAGATACGCAGTATTTT. Its translation is CASSLVDGRGPDTQYF. This chain links TRBV5-6 with TRBJ2-3, with 8 positions matching TRBD2. Looked up from germline, CDR1 is SGHDT and CDR2 is YYEEEE. V shed 0 bases and J 4 bases; nucleotides not matched to a gene: 7. This CDR3 comprises 16 residues.

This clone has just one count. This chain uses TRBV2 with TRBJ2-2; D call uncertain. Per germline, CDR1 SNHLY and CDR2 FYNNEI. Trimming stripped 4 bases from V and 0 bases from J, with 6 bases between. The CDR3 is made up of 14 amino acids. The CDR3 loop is CASSVIANTGELFF. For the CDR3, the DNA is TGTGCCAGCAGTGTGATCGCGAACACCGGGGAGCTGTTTTTT.

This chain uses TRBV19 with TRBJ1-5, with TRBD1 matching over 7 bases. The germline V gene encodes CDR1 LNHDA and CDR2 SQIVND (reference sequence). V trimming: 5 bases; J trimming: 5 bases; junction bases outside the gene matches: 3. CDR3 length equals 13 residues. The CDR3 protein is CASSWDRHQPQHF. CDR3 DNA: TGTGCCAGTAGTTGGGACAGACATCAGCCCCAGCATTTT. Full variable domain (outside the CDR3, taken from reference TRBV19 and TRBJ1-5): DGGITQSPKYLFRKEGQNVTLSCEQNLNHDAMYWYRQDPGQGLRLIYYSQIVNDFQKGDIAEGYSVSREKKESFPLTVTSAQKNPTAFYLCASSWDRHQPQHFGDGTRLSIL.

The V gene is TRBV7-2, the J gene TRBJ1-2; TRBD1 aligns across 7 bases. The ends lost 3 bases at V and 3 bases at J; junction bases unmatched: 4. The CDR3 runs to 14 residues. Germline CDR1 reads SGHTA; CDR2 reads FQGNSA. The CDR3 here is CASSFSGTDYGYTF. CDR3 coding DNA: TGTGCCAGCAGCTTCTCAGGGACAGACTATGGCTACACCTTC.

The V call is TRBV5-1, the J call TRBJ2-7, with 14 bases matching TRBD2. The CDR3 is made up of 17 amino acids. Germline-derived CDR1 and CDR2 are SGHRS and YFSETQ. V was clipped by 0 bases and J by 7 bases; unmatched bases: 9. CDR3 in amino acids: CASSLVGGTSGSGEQYF. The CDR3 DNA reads TGCGCCAGCAGCTTGGTCGGTGGGACTAGCGGGAGCGGGGAGCAGTACTTC.

CDR3 sequence reads: CASSSRTGPTGELFF. The CDR3 coding sequence is TGTGCCAGCAGTTCTAGGACAGGGCCCACCGGGGAGCTGTTTTTT. The gene calls are TRBV6-5 and TRBJ2-2; 8 nucleotides line up with TRBD1. With V trimmed by 4 bases and J by 4 bases, 5 bases remained unmatched. CDR3 size: 15 residues. The germline gives CDR1 MNHEY, CDR2 SVGAGI.

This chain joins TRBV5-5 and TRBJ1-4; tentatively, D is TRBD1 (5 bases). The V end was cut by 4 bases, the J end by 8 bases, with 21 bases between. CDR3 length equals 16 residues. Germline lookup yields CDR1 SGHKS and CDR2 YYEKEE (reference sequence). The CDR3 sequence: CASSPHQGPVIEKLFF. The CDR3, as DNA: TGTGCCAGCAGCCCCCATCAGGGACCGGTCATCGAAAAACTGTTTTTT.

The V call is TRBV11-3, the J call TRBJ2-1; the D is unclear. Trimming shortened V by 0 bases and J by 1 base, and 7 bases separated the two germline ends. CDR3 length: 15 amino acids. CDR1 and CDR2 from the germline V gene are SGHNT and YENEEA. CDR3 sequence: CASSLERASYNEQFF. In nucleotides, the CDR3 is TGTGCCAGCAGCTTAGAACGGGCATCCTACAATGAGCAGTTCTTC.

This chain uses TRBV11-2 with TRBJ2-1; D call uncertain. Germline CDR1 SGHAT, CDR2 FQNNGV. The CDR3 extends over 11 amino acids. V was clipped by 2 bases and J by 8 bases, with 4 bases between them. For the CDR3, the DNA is TGTGCCAGCAGCTTATGGGATGAGCAGTTCTTC. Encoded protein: CASSLWDEQFF.

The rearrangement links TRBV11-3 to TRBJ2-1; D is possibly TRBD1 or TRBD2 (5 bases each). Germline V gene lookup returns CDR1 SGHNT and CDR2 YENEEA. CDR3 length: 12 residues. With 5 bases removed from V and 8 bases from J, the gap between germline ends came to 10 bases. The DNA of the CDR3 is TGTGCCAGCAGCCGGGACCCCCATGAGCAGTTCTTC. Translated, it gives CASSRDPHEQFF.

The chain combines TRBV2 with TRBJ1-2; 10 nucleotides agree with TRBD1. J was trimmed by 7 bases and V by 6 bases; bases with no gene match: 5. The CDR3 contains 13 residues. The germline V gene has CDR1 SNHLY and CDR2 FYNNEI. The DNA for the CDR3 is TGTGCCAGCAGCGACGACAGGGGGCCTGGCTACACCTTC. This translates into CASSDDRGPGYTF.

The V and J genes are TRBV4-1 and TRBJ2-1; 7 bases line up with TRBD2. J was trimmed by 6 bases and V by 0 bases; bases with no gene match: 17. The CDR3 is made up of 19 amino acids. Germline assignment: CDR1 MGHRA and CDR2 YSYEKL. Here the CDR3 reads CASSQDSPARRWEGNEQFF. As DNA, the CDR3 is TGCGCCAGCAGCCAAGATTCGCCGGCTCGGAGGTGGGAGGGCAATGAGCAGTTCTTC.

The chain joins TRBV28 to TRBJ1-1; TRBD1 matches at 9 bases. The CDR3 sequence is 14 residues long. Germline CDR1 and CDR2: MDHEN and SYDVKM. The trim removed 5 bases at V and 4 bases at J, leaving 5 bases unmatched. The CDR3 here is CASSHRDRVTEAFF. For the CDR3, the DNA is TGTGCCAGCAGTCACCGGGACAGGGTCACTGAAGCTTTCTTT.

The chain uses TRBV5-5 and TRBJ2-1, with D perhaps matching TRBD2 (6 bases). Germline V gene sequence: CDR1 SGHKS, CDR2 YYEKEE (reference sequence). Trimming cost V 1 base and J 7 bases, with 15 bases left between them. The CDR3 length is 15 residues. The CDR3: CASSLLGGKWNEQFF. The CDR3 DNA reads TGTGCCAGCAGCTTGTTAGGCGGGAAATGGAATGAGCAGTTCTTC.

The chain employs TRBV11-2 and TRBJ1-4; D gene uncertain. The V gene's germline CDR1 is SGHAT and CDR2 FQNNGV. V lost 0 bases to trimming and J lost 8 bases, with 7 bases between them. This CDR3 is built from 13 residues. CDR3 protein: CASSLDRPEKLFF. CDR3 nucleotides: TGTGCCAGCAGCTTAGATCGCCCCGAAAAACTGTTTTTT. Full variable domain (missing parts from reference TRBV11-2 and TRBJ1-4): EAGVAQSPRYKIIEKRQSVAFWCNPISGHATLYWYQQILGQGPKLLIQFQNNGVVDDSQLPKDRFSAERLKGVDSTLKIQPAKLEDSAVYLCASSLDRPEKLFFGSGTQLSVL.

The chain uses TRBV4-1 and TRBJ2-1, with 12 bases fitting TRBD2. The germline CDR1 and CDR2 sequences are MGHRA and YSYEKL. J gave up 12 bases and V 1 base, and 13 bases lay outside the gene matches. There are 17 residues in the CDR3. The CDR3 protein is CASSQAMTSGSSGGQFF. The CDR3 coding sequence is TGCGCCAGCAGCCAAGCGATGACTAGCGGGAGCAGTGGAGGGCAGTTCTTC.